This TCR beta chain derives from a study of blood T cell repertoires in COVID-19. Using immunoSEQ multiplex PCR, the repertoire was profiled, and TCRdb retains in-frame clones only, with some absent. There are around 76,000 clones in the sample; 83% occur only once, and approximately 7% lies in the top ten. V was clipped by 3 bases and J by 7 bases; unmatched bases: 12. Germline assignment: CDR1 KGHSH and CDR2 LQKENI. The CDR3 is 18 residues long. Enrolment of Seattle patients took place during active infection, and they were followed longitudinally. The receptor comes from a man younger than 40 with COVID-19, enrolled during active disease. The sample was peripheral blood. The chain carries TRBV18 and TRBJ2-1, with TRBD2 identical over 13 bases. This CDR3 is CASSPGTSGTSRGNEQFF. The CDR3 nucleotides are TGTGCCAGCTCACCTGGGACTAGCGGGACCTCAAGGGGAAATGAGCAGTTCTTC.